This record concerns one T cell receptor beta chain sequence. This specimen comes from a study of blood T cell repertoires in COVID-19. In the study overall: COVID-19 samples, acute and convalescent, were from the United States, Italy and Spain. The analysed material was cDNA or gDNA that came from T cells, B-cell-depleted T cells, or PBMCs.

Per the original data handling: Reference gene primer amplification yielded estimated nucleated cell counts. TCRdb's table, derived via immunoSEQ multiplex PCR, lists solely in-frame clones and lacks some. V and J calls and clone size are copied from that table; D and trimming were computed from the DNA. The data hold around 240,000 clones, with about 79% observed a single time. The CDR3 is made up of 13 amino acids. The V and J ends lost 5 bases and 5 bases, in that order; junction bases with no gene match: 5. Germline values: CDR1 MNHEY, CDR2 SVGEGT. This receptor was taken from a woman aged 40 to 55 who had recovered from COVID-19. The V gene is TRBV6-2 or TRBV6-3, the J gene TRBJ1-1; 7 bases line up with TRBD1. The sequencing sample was made of peripheral blood. CDR3 sequence: CASSRPGGTEAFF. CDR3 nucleotide sequence: TGTGCCAGCAGTAGGCCAGGGGGTACTGAAGCTTTCTTT.